These 17 T cell receptor beta chains were all obtained from the same sample, sequenced in a study of a mutant IDH1 vaccine in newly diagnosed glioma. The sample's time point: week 47, end of study. Doses comprised 300 ug of mutant IDH1 20-mer peptide each, plus topical imiquimod. TCRdb keeps only in-frame clones here, not all; method: immunoSEQ multiplex PCR. Of tens of thousands of clones listed, approximately 84% are singletons. The antigens of these receptors remain unknown. Sequences were derived from PBMCs, sampled from a glioma patient whose treatment included an IDH1 peptide vaccine. Receptors were obtained from a woman between 25 and 40 years old with glioma. Some clones in this sample may be carry-over from other donors' samples.

V is TRBV6-1 and J is TRBJ1-3; the match to TRBD1 covers 9 bases. Germline V gene data show CDR1 as MNHNS and CDR2 as SASEGT. J gave up 4 bases and V 4 bases, and 14 bases lay outside the gene matches. The CDR3 consists of 18 residues. This chain's CDR3 is CASSVDSGTGSAGNTIYF. CDR3 nucleotides: TGTGCCAGCAGTGTGGACTCCGGGACAGGGTCGGCGGGAAACACCATATATTTT.

V usage is TRBV5-1 and J usage is TRBJ2-3; the match to TRBD1 covers 7 bases. The V gene's germline CDR1 is SGHRS and CDR2 YFSETQ. J was trimmed by 3 bases and V by 5 bases; bases with no gene match: 6. This CDR3 region has 14 residues. This chain's CDR3 is CASRTGTVTDTQYF. The CDR3 bases are TGCGCCAGCAGGACCGGGACAGTAACAGATACGCAGTATTTT.

This clone has only one observation. This rearrangement joins TRBV6-5 to TRBJ2-1, with TRBD1 identical over 7 bases. The germline V gene has CDR1 MNHEY and CDR2 SVGAGI. V lost 4 bases and J lost 0; bases outside the gene matches: 3. The CDR3 has 15 residues. CDR3 nucleotides: TGTGCCAGCAGTTTACAGGGGAGCTCCTACAATGAGCAGTTCTTC. It translates to CASSLQGSSYNEQFF.

The chain recombines TRBV5-1 with TRBJ2-5; possibly TRBD2 for D (6 bases). The V gene lost 4 bases and the J gene lost 0 bases, with 16 bases spanning the gap. This CDR3 contains 16 residues. Germline V CDR1 and CDR2: SGHRS, YFSETQ. This CDR3 reads CASSGGTGGYQETQYF. The CDR3 coding sequence is TGCGCCAGCAGCGGGGGGACTGGAGGGTACCAAGAGACCCAGTACTTC.

V usage is TRBV29-1 and J usage is TRBJ2-7, with 15 bases that match TRBD2. V lost 2 bases and J lost 1; bases outside the gene matches: 15. Germline CDR1 reads SQVTM; CDR2 reads ANQGSEA. The length of the CDR3 is 20 residues. CDR3 residues: CSVELRPGTSGRFGSYEQYF. CDR3 in DNA: TGCAGCGTTGAACTAAGACCCGGGACTAGCGGGAGGTTTGGGTCCTACGAGCAGTACTTC.

The CDR3 sequence: CASRGWETQYF. CDR3 in DNA: TGTGCCAGCAGGGGATGGGAGACCCAGTACTTC. The V call is TRBV25-1, the J call TRBJ2-5; no clear D. Trimming took off 6 bases at V and 5 bases at J, with 7 bases between the two ends. Germline-derived CDR1 and CDR2 are MGHDK and SYGVNS. This CDR3 has 11 amino acids.

V and J are TRBV18 and TRBJ1-2; no firm D call. The CDR3 length is 13 residues. Per germline, CDR1 KGHSH and CDR2 LQKENI. The germline V and J ends were trimmed by 4 bases and 7 bases, with 13 bases remaining between them. CDR3: CASSLGPAGGYTF. The CDR3 DNA reads as TGTGCCAGCTCACTAGGGCCGGCGGGTGGCTACACCTTC.

The rearrangement links TRBV28 to TRBJ1-4, with D unresolved. Germline values: CDR1 MDHEN, CDR2 SYDVKM. Trimming removed 6 bases from V and 0 bases from J, with 5 bases in between. The CDR3 has 13 residues. CDR3 DNA sequence: TGTGCCAGCAGGGACGCAACTAATGAAAAACTGTTTTTT. Translation: CASRDATNEKLFF.

J is TRBJ2-2 and V is TRBV7-6; no clear D. V dropped 4 bases and J dropped 2 bases, with 11 bases sitting between them. Germline V gene lookup returns CDR1 SGHVS and CDR2 FNYEAQ. CDR3 length: 15 residues. The CDR3 coding sequence is TGTGCCAGCAGCTCGAGCAACCTTAACACCGGGGAGCTGTTTTTT. This encodes CASSSSNLNTGELFF.

The J gene is TRBJ2-7, the V gene TRBV7-9; tentative D call: TRBD2 (5 bases). CDR3 size: 15 residues. Germline V CDR1 and CDR2: SEHNR, FQNEAQ (reference sequence). With 2 bases removed from V and 4 bases from J, the gap between germline ends came to 15 bases. CDR3 DNA: TGTGCCAGCAGCTTAAAAGGAGAGGGCTGGTACGAGCAGTACTTC. This encodes CASSLKGEGWYEQYF.

This CDR3 is CASSPWAGNTEAFF. CDR3 DNA sequence: TGTGCCAGCAGCCCGTGGGCAGGGAACACTGAAGCTTTCTTT. V and J are TRBV14 and TRBJ1-1; D remains unclear. CDR1 is SGHDN and CDR2 is FVKESK in the germline V gene. V lost 4 bases, J lost 1 base, and 10 bases lay in between. There are 14 residues in the CDR3. The complete variable domain, with remaining parts taken from reference TRBV14 and TRBJ1-1, reads EAGVTQFPSHSVIEKGQTVTLRCDPISGHDNLYWYRRVMGKEIKFLLHFVKESKQDESGMPNNRFLAERTGGTYSTLKVQPAELEDSGVYFCASSPWAGNTEAFFGQGTRLTVV.

V usage is TRBV9 and J usage is TRBJ2-3; 10 bases are shared with TRBD2. This CDR3 region has 17 residues. The ends lost 0 bases at V and 6 bases at J; junction bases unmatched: 10. CDR1 is SGDLS and CDR2 is YYNGEE in the germline V gene. The CDR3 DNA sequence: TGTGCCAGCAGCGTAGGTTATAGCGGGAGGACGCGGGATACGCAGTATTTT. Its translation is CASSVGYSGRTRDTQYF.

V is TRBV10-1 and J is TRBJ2-7, with TRBD1 identical over 9 bases. Germline V gene sequence: CDR1 WNHNN, CDR2 SYGVQD (reference sequence). After removal of 8 bases from V and 3 bases from J, the junction contained 5 bases not matched to a gene. The length of the CDR3 is 13 residues. The DNA for the CDR3 is TGCGCCAGCGGTGGGGACAGGGACTACGAGCAGTACTTC. This sequence encodes CASGGDRDYEQYF.

The chain joins TRBV4-1 to TRBJ2-7, with D possibly matching TRBD1 (5 bases). CDR1 and CDR2 from the germline V gene are MGHRA and YSYEKL. Trimming stripped 4 bases from V and 3 bases from J, with 7 bases between. This CDR3 spans 12 amino acids. CDR3 sequence (DNA): TGCGCCAGCAGCCCCCAGGGCTACGAGCAGTACTTC. Translation gives CASSPQGYEQYF.

CDR3 residues: CASSYSSRGLAYEQYF. The CDR3 DNA sequence: TGTGCCAGCAGTTACTCTTCCAGGGGCCTGGCCTACGAGCAGTACTTC. This chain links TRBV6-5 with TRBJ2-7, with D possibly TRBD1 on 6 matching bases. V was cut by 0 bases and J by 2 bases, with 14 bases left in between. CDR3 length: 16 residues. Germline-derived CDR1 and CDR2 are MNHEY and SVGAGI.

The chain uses TRBV19 and TRBJ1-4; 8 nucleotides match TRBD1. The CDR3 length is 14 residues. Trimming removed 5 bases from V and 8 bases from J; junction bases left unmatched: 7. Germline CDR1 LNHDA, CDR2 SQIVND (reference sequence). The CDR3 coding sequence is TGTGCCAGTAGTCCGGACAGGGATGTGGAAAAACTGTTTTTT. It specifies CASSPDRDVEKLFF.

V gene TRBV13 combines with J gene TRBJ2-7; 8 bases match TRBD2. With V trimmed by 4 bases and J by 7 bases, 12 bases remained unmatched. Germline-derived CDR1 and CDR2 are PRHDT and FYEKMQ (reference sequence). This CDR3 contains 15 residues. The CDR3 DNA follows: TGTGCCAGCAGCTCTCAGACTAGCGTTTTTGGGGAGCAGTACTTC. Protein: CASSSQTSVFGEQYF.